This record covers a single T cell receptor (beta chain). Its antigen is still unknown. This record comes from a study of regulatory T cells in long-lasting Graves disease. V lost 6 bases to trimming and J lost 4 bases; unmatched junction nucleotides: 5. Per germline, CDR1 KGHSH and CDR2 LQKENI. The CDR3 runs 13 residues. Arm-PCR of CDR3 regions and iRepertoire HTBI primers were used to build TCR beta libraries. Using its own MiXCR run on the multiplex PCR reads, TCRdb lists one record per CDR3 protein. The data contain 400,000 to 500,000 distinct CDR3 sequences, around 20% of them singletons. Study results and limitations: The researchers studied only peripheral blood, not thyroid tissue.

The time point here: persistent/refractory GD, antithyroid drugs over 5 years with positive TRAb. RNA extracted from PBMCs served as the sequencing template. The source material was peripheral blood mononuclear cells (PBMCs), sampled when the disease was refractory, from a patient treated with antithyroid drugs. V usage is TRBV18 and J usage is TRBJ1-1; 7 bases match TRBD1. This sequence was found in a female donor with Graves disease. The CDR3 loop is CASSQNRGTEAFF. CDR3 coding DNA: TGTGCCAGCTCCCAGAACAGGGGCACTGAAGCTTTCTTT.